This TCR beta chain was recovered during a study of T cells in tuberculosis. Study results and caveats: GEM motif frequencies gave around 70% accuracy; the GMM repertoire gave roughly 90%.

Points on this clone: Its antigen is not known.

Libraries were prepared by immunoSEQ multiplex PCR; TCRdb keeps only in-frame clonotypes and omits some of them. The sample has more than 9,000 clones; just under 95% are singletons. The V gene's germline CDR1 is SGHRS and CDR2 YFSETQ. This CDR3 spans 15 amino acids. This chain links TRBV5-1 with TRBJ2-6, with D possibly matching TRBD1 (6 bases). Gene TRBJ2-7 matches the end of the DNA better, so the J call may be wrong. Sequenced: PBMCs. This TCR was sampled from an adult with tuberculosis. For the CDR3, the DNA is TGCGCCAGCGACCGTGATGGGGGCGGAAGTTACGAGCAGTACTTC. This gives the protein CASDRDGGGSYEQYF.